Presented here are 27 T cell receptor beta chains from one specimen sequenced in a study of blood T cells in healthy people across ages. Alongside a J-beta primer mix, a sample-barcoded 5' primer served in a second PCR lasting about 7 to 12 cycles. TCRdb processed the 5' RACE reads anew with MiXCR; each CDR3 protein has one entry. There are about 1,800,000 distinct CDR3 sequences in the sample; roughly 28% occur only once, and roughly 8.2% lies in the top ten. Sequencing was performed on blood. Every receptor here comes from a woman in her 30s in good health.

On this clonotype itself: Possible read error: a much larger clone is one base away. This rearrangement joins TRBV20-1 to TRBJ2-5; possibly TRBD2 for D (6 bases). This CDR3 comprises 17 residues. The germline gives CDR1 DFQATT, CDR2 SNEGSKA (reference sequence). CDR3 region: CSARDSGVGDTQEAQYF. CDR3 nucleotides: TGCAGTGCTAGAGATTCGGGGGTAGGGGATACTCAAGAGGCCCAGTACTTC.

This clonotype was found a few times. A read error is possible here, since a much larger clone lies one base away. The chain carries TRBV7-8 and TRBJ2-6; a weak D match, TRBD1 (5 bases). CDR1 SGHVS and CDR2 FQNEAQ come from the germline V gene. The CDR3 sequence is 14 residues long. The CDR3 spells CASSLLSGANVPTF. The CDR3 coding sequence is TGTGCCAGCAGCTTGCTGTCTGGGGCCAACGTCCCGACTTTC.

The chain is built from TRBV6-2 or TRBV6-3 and TRBJ2-7; D may be TRBD1 or TRBD2 (5 bases each). The germline V gene has CDR1 MNHEY and CDR2 SVGEGT. Trimming shortened V by 2 bases and J by 6 bases, and 8 bases separated the two germline ends. This CDR3 has 12 residues. The CDR3 spells CASSYVGVEQYF. The CDR3 DNA sequence: TGTGCCAGCAGTTACGTGGGGGTCGAGCAGTACTTC.

Ten or more counts support this clonotype. The CDR3 loop is CASSEVYGGGETQYF. CDR3 in DNA: TGTGCCAGCAGTGAAGTATACGGGGGTGGAGAGACCCAGTACTTC. V gene TRBV6-1 combines with J gene TRBJ2-5; weak D call: TRBD2 (6 bases). V lost 1 base and J 4 bases, leaving 13 bases between the germline ends. The CDR3 runs 15 residues. CDR1 and CDR2 from the germline V gene are MNHNS and SASEGT.

This clonotype was seen repeatedly, ten times or more. This chain connects TRBV12-3 or TRBV12-4 to TRBJ2-7, with D perhaps matching TRBD1 or TRBD2 (5 bases each). The CDR3 has 13 residues. Trimming stripped 7 bases from V and 4 bases from J, with 14 bases between. The CDR3 sequence: CASNRGSLYEQYF. The CDR3 region has the DNA TGTGCCAGCAACCGGGGCTCCCTTTACGAGCAGTACTTC.

The CDR3, as DNA: TGTGCCAGCAGTTTGGAGACCTCCTCGGGGACCCAGTACTTC. It translates to CASSLETSSGTQYF. This chain joins TRBV2 and TRBJ2-5; D is ambiguous. The V and J ends lost 5 bases and 7 bases respectively, with 17 bases between them. In germline, CDR1 is SNHLY, CDR2 FYNNEI. The CDR3 runs 14 residues.

The chain is built from TRBV24-1 and TRBJ2-2, with 9 bases that match TRBD1. With 3 bases clipped from V and 5 bases from J, the junction kept 6 bases outside the gene matches. The CDR3 covers 16 residues. Germline lookup yields CDR1 KGHDR and CDR2 SFDVKD. This CDR3 is CATSDPGQGWTGELFF. The CDR3 DNA follows: TGTGCCACCAGTGATCCCGGACAGGGGTGGACCGGGGAGCTGTTTTTT.

The table lists this clonotype with a few counts. The V gene is TRBV28, the J gene TRBJ1-5, with a weak D call TRBD1 (6 bases). CDR1 MDHEN and CDR2 SYDVKM come from the germline V gene. The V gene lost 6 bases and the J gene lost 2 bases, with 14 bases spanning the gap. The CDR3 sequence is 15 residues long. The CDR3 protein is CASSLVGARNQPQHF. CDR3 DNA: TGTGCCAGCAGCCTGGTGGGGGCGCGCAATCAGCCCCAGCATTTT.

This clonotype turned up a few times. The V and J genes are TRBV28 and TRBJ2-1; 8 positions agree with TRBD2. Germline lookup yields CDR1 MDHEN and CDR2 SYDVKM. The CDR3 contains 15 residues. V shed 7 bases and J 0 bases; nucleotides not matched to a gene: 5. The CDR3, as DNA: TGTGCCAGCAACGAGCGGGGGAACTCCTACAATGAGCAGTTCTTC. Residues: CASNERGNSYNEQFF.

The rearrangement uses TRBV28 and TRBJ2-1, with TRBD2 matching over 8 bases. The germline V gene has CDR1 MDHEN and CDR2 SYDVKM. The CDR3 length is 16 residues. V gave up 5 bases and J gave up 6 bases; unmatched junction bases: 12. CDR3 amino acids: CASSAPGTRVSNEQFF. CDR3 coding DNA: TGTGCCAGCAGTGCACCCGGGACTAGGGTTTCCAATGAGCAGTTCTTC.

Comments on this clonotype: The germline gene is not matched at one end of the junction; a read error may be the cause. The rearrangement uses TRBV20-1 and TRBJ2-1; 7 positions match TRBD2. The CDR3 is made up of 12 amino acids. CDR1 DFQATT and CDR2 SNEGSKA come from the germline V gene (reference sequence). As DNA, the CDR3 is TGCAGGGGAGGGGCTGGCGGGAATGGGCAGTTCTTC. Protein sequence: CRGGAGGNGQFF.

Only a few counts were recorded for this clonotype. Sequence at one end of the junction differs from germline and may be a read error. V usage is TRBV6-6 and J usage is TRBJ2-4, with 9 positions matching TRBD2. The CDR3 consists of 17 residues. CDR1 and CDR2 from the germline V gene are MNHNY and SVGAGI (reference sequence). The DNA for the CDR3 is TGTGGCAGCAGTTCCATAGGGAGCGGGGGGTCCAAAAACATTCAGTACTTC. This gives the protein CGSSSIGSGGSKNIQYF.

This clonotype turned up a few times. The genes are TRBV3-1 and TRBJ2-1, with 13 positions matching TRBD2. The ends lost 4 bases at V and 8 bases at J; junction bases unmatched: 8. Germline assignment: CDR1 LGHDT and CDR2 YNNKEL (reference sequence). CDR3 length: 16 residues. In DNA form, the CDR3 reads TGTGCCAGCAGCCGGAAGCTTACTAGCGGGGGGGATGAGCAGTTCTTC. As protein: CASSRKLTSGGDEQFF.

This clonotype appeared a few times. The J gene is TRBJ2-1, the V gene TRBV20-1, with TRBD2 matching 8 bases. Trimming at V came to 2 bases and at J to 14 bases, leaving 8 bases not matched to a gene. The CDR3 loop spans 12 amino acids. Germline loops: CDR1 DFQATT, CDR2 SNEGSKA (reference sequence). The chain's CDR3 is CSARSRGLEKFF. The CDR3 DNA is TGCAGTGCTAGATCCCGGGGACTAGAGAAGTTCTTC.

This clonotype has a handful of counts. CDR3 nucleotides: TGCAGCCCCTGTCTATACGAGCAGTACTTC. The encoded protein is CSPCLYEQYF. The chain links TRBV29-1 to TRBJ2-4; D call uncertain. The tail of the sequence fits TRBJ2-7 better, so the J call may be wrong. The CDR3 totals 10 residues. Germline lookup yields CDR1 SQVTM and CDR2 ANQGSEA.

This chain links TRBV5-1 with TRBJ2-5, with D perhaps matching TRBD2 (6 bases). The CDR3 runs 16 residues. V shed 2 bases and J shed 4 bases, with 18 bases lying between them. The germline V gene encodes CDR1 SGHRS and CDR2 YFSETQ. The CDR3 DNA follows: TGCGCCAGCAGCTTTGGTTCTTGGTCTAGCGTAGAGACCCAGTACTTC. Its protein is CASSFGSWSSVETQYF.

The chain couples TRBV29-1 to TRBJ2-3, with 9 bases lining up with TRBD1. V dropped 6 bases and J dropped 8; count of bases not matched to a gene: 12. Per germline, CDR1 SQVTM and CDR2 ANQGSEA. The CDR3 loop spans 14 amino acids. CDR3 DNA sequence: TGCAGCGTCACAGGGGGCGTAGGGGGTGGTACGCAGTATTTT. Protein product: CSVTGGVGGGTQYF.

The chain joins TRBV5-1 to TRBJ1-2; possibly TRBD1 for D (6 bases). Germline V lookup: CDR1 SGHRS, CDR2 YFSETQ. V shed 0 bases and J shed 1 base, with 13 bases lying between them. The CDR3 contains 16 residues. DNA for the CDR3: TGCGCCAGCAGCTTGGGGACAGCAGAATTTAACTATGGCTACACCTTC. Translating gives CASSLGTAEFNYGYTF. The full variable domain, rest sourced from reference TRBV5-1 and TRBJ1-2, is KAGVTQTPRYLIKTRGQQVTLSCSPISGHRSVSWYQQTPGQGLQFLFEYFSETQRNKGNFPGRFSGRQFSNSRSEMNVSTLELGDSALYLCASSLGTAEFNYGYTFGSGTRLTVV.

As regards this clonotype: One junction end does not reproduce the germline sequence, and a read error may be involved. The V gene is TRBV18, the J gene TRBJ2-1; 10 bases agree with TRBD2. Germline-derived CDR1 and CDR2 are KGHSH and LQKENI. The CDR3 consists of 15 residues. Written as DNA, the CDR3 is TGTGCCGGCTCACCAGGGACTAGCGCCTACAATGAGCAGTTCTTC. This sequence encodes CAGSPGTSAYNEQFF.

This clonotype came up a few times. The chain joins TRBV20-1 to TRBJ2-7; D possibly uses TRBD1 or TRBD2 (6 bases each). CDR1 is DFQATT, CDR2 SNEGSKA, per germline (reference sequence). The CDR3 is 13 amino acids. V lost 1 base and J lost 7, with 14 bases in between. CDR3 protein: CSARVSKGGEQYF. CDR3 nucleotide sequence: TGCAGTGCTAGAGTGTCGAAGGGGGGTGAGCAGTACTTC.

The chain combines TRBV30 with TRBJ2-2; 10 bases agree with TRBD1. Trimming removed 7 bases from V and 4 bases from J; junction bases left unmatched: 3. The germline gives CDR1 GTSNPN, CDR2 SVGIG (reference sequence). This CDR3 spans 13 amino acids. In DNA, the CDR3 is TGTGCCTCGTGGACAGGGGGCACCGGGGAGCTGTTTTTT. This codes for CASWTGGTGELFF.

This clonotype was counted between two and nine times. The rearrangement links TRBV7-2 to TRBJ1-2; D not resolved. V was cut by 6 bases and J by 7 bases, with 0 bases left in between. The length of the CDR3 is 8 residues. The germline CDR1 and CDR2 sequences are SGHTA and FQGNSA. In DNA form, the CDR3 reads TGTGCCAGCAGTGGCTACACCTTC. Its protein is CASSGYTF.

In nucleotides, the CDR3 is TGTGCCAGCAGTGGGGTGAGGAATCAGCCCCAGCATTTT. Protein product: CASSGVRNQPQHF. The J gene is TRBJ1-5, the V gene TRBV6-1, with no clear D. V lost 4 bases, J lost 4 bases, and 8 bases lay in between. Germline V gene data show CDR1 as MNHNS and CDR2 as SASEGT. This CDR3 region has 13 residues.

As regards this clonotype: A much larger clonotype is one base distant, so this may be a read error. The chain has TRBV12-3 or TRBV12-4 and TRBJ2-4; TRBD1 is a possible D gene (6 bases). V was clipped by 4 bases and J by 13 bases, with 17 bases between them. This CDR3 region has 13 residues. This chain's CDR3 is CASSSLWDNEQYF. The CDR3, as DNA: TGTGCCAGCAGTTCCCTTTGGGACAATGAGCAGTACTTC.

J is TRBJ2-1 and V is TRBV30, with D possibly matching TRBD2 (7 bases). V lost 3 bases and J 8 bases, leaving 20 bases between the germline ends. The CDR3 runs to 15 residues. Germline V gene data show CDR1 as GTSNPN and CDR2 as SVGIG (reference sequence). The CDR3 bases are TGTGCCTGGAGCCGAGGGGGAGGGCCCCGGGATGAGCAGTTCTTC. Translated: CAWSRGGGPRDEQFF.

The V and J genes are TRBV5-1 and TRBJ2-1; D possibly corresponds to TRBD2 (6 bases). Per the germline V gene, CDR1 is SGHRS and CDR2 is YFSETQ. The CDR3 extends over 12 amino acids. V lost 0 bases to trimming and J lost 15 bases, with 13 bases between them. The CDR3 sequence is CASSLEGSGVFF. For the CDR3, the DNA is TGCGCCAGCAGCTTGGAAGGCTCGGGGGTGTTCTTC.

The V and J genes are TRBV20-1 and TRBJ2-7; a weak D match, TRBD2 (6 bases). Looked up from germline, CDR1 is DFQATT and CDR2 is SNEGSKA (reference sequence). CDR3 length: 15 residues. V was shortened by 0 bases and J by 0 bases, with 12 bases between the two germline ends. The CDR3 DNA reads TGCAGTGCTAGAGATCTCACTAGCCTCTCCTACGAGCAGTACTTC. It codes for CSARDLTSLSYEQYF.